This T cell receptor beta chain came from a study of CD8 T cell repertoires and HIV-1 epitope variants. Overall study: Twenty-five autologous and known Gag and Nef epitope variant peptides each stimulated T cells separately.

Survey-depth immunoSEQ sequencing covered TCR beta CDR3 regions. Repertoires were generated with immunoSEQ multiplex PCR, while TCRdb's copy carries only in-frame clones and drops some. The sample has over 4,000 clones, more than 60% seen once. This clone was found a few times. Its antigen is unidentified. Study conclusions and caveats: Nef KF9 drew about 5 clonotypes and HW9 one, without TAALDMSHF responses.

This CDR3 has 13 residues. The germline CDR1 and CDR2 sequences are MDHEN and SYDVKM. V was shortened by 1 base and J by 0 bases, with 4 bases between the two germline ends. This TCR derives from a male donor with HIV. V and J are TRBV28 and TRBJ2-7; D not resolved. Sequencing input: cultured CD8+ T cells derived from PBMCs. DNA for the CDR3: TGTGCCAGCAGTTTATACGGCTCCTACGAGCAGTACTTC. This gives the protein CASSLYGSYEQYF.